The source of this T cell receptor beta chain is a study of Ad26.COV2.S vaccination and SARS-CoV-2 variants. General study results and limits: Analyses of TCR breadth and depth may have underestimated total T cell responses. Vaccinees showed greater spike-specific TCR breadth than placebo recipients.

Measured with immunoSEQ multiplex PCR; TCRdb has only the in-frame clones, and not every one. The sample includes fewer than 400,000 clones, around 85% of them seen just once. This clone has only one observation. Its target is not known. As for treatment: some 20 received Ad26.COV2.S at low or high dose, single or two shots; roughly five received placebo; per-sample allocation not given. Samples came from day 63 after the first vaccine or placebo injection. A Boston adult aged 18-55 years was the donor. It was Wuhan-strain SARS-CoV-2 spike that the Ad26 vaccine vector expressed. The J segment lost 0 bases and the V segment lost 5 bases, leaving 5 bases of the junction unmatched. The CDR3 is 15 amino acids. CDR1 and CDR2 (germline): MNHEY, SVGAGI.

The input for sequencing was peripheral blood, taken in a trial of Ad26.COV2.S vaccine versus placebo. V and J are TRBV6-5 and TRBJ2-7, with 9 bases fitting TRBD2. The clonotype originates from a person aged 18-60 years who received the Ad26.COV2.S COVID-19 vaccine or a placebo. CDR3: CASSLIAGDSYEQYF. CDR3 bases: TGTGCCAGCAGTCTCATAGCGGGGGACTCCTACGAGCAGTACTTC.